The next 18 T cell receptor beta chains were all read from a single sample in a study of control samples from healthy donors and cancer patients. TCRdb keeps only in-frame clones here, not all; method: immunoSEQ multiplex PCR. The top ten hold 3.6% of the sample, which has about 120,000 clones, about 95% seen once. Sequencing was carried out using blood. The receptors originated from a man younger than 45 in good health.

The genes are TRBV5-1 and TRBJ1-6; D is undetermined. The ends were cut back, 2 bases at V and 0 bases at J, with 9 bases in the middle. Germline V gives CDR1 SGHRS, CDR2 YFSETQ. The CDR3 covers 16 residues. In DNA, the CDR3 is TGCGCCAGCAGCTTCACAGTGAGCTCCTATAATTCACCCCTCCACTTT. Its translation is CASSFTVSSYNSPLHF.

The rearrangement joins TRBV4-3 to TRBJ2-3; D possibly corresponds to TRBD2 (5 bases). From germline, CDR1 is LGHNA and CDR2 YSLEER. This CDR3 is 14 amino acids long. Trimming shortened V by 0 bases and J by 5 bases, and 9 bases separated the two germline ends. The CDR3 nucleotides read TGCGCCAGCAGCCAAGAAGGAGGCCAAGATACGCAGTATTTT. Its translation: CASSQEGGQDTQYF.

This clone was recorded once. This sequence joins TRBV7-2 and TRBJ2-7; a weak D match, TRBD1 (5 bases). The germline V gene encodes CDR1 SGHTA and CDR2 FQGNSA. Trimming cost V 5 bases and J 3 bases, with 17 bases left between them. The CDR3 spans 15 residues. The DNA of the CDR3 is TGTGCCAGCAGCCCATACACAGGAAGAGTCTACGAGCAGTACTTC. Protein sequence: CASSPYTGRVYEQYF.

The chain has TRBV14 and TRBJ2-3, with 11 bases that match TRBD2. This CDR3 region has 15 residues. Germline values: CDR1 SGHDN, CDR2 FVKESK. Trimming removed 1 base from V and 5 bases from J; junction bases left unmatched: 2. CDR3 in DNA: TGTGCCAGCAGCCAAGGGCTAGCGGGGGGAGATACGCAGTATTTT. Protein product: CASSQGLAGGDTQYF.

The chain is built from TRBV7-6 and TRBJ1-3; D call uncertain. V was clipped by 2 bases and J by 0 bases, with 5 bases between them. This CDR3 comprises 14 residues. In germline, CDR1 is SGHVS, CDR2 FNYEAQ. CDR3 in amino acids: CASSLRDSGNTIYF. CDR3 in DNA: TGTGCCAGCAGCTTAAGGGACTCTGGAAACACCATATATTTT.

The chain recombines TRBV5-5 with TRBJ1-6; D is uncertain. This CDR3 has 13 amino acids. CDR1 and CDR2 from the germline V gene are SGHKS and YYEKEE (reference sequence). V gave up 1 base and J gave up 8 bases, with 7 bases separating them. The CDR3 nucleotides read TGTGCCAGCAGCTTGTTCGGAGATTCACCCCTCCACTTT. It yields the protein CASSLFGDSPLHF.

The chain carries TRBV4-1 and TRBJ2-7; TRBD1 matches 8 bases. The V gene end was trimmed by 0 bases and the J gene end by 3 bases; junction bases not matched to a gene: 7. The CDR3 sequence is 16 residues long. Germline CDR1 reads MGHRA; CDR2 reads YSYEKL. The CDR3 bases are TGCGCCAGCAGCCAAGAAGGACAGGGACCTTACTACGAGCAGTACTTC. Residues: CASSQEGQGPYYEQYF.

This clone was found a few times. The chain links TRBV13 to TRBJ1-4; possibly TRBD1 for D (6 bases). The CDR3 spans 14 residues. Germline CDR1 reads PRHDT; CDR2 reads FYEKMQ (reference sequence). The V end was cut by 3 bases, the J end by 5 bases, with 10 bases between. The CDR3 here is CASSFGRGNEKLFF. Here the CDR3 DNA reads TGTGCCAGCAGCTTTGGCAGGGGAAATGAAAAACTGTTTTTT.

The chain is built from TRBV6-1 and TRBJ2-7; a possible D gene is TRBD1 (7 bases). The CDR3 totals 16 residues. V lost 4 bases, J lost 3 bases, and 19 bases lay in between. In germline, CDR1 is MNHNS, CDR2 SASEGT. The CDR3 region is CASSVQEAGGFYEQYF. CDR3 sequence (DNA): TGTGCCAGCAGTGTCCAAGAGGCAGGGGGGTTCTACGAGCAGTACTTC.

The gene calls are TRBV7-2 and TRBJ2-7, with TRBD1 matching 7 bases. The length of the CDR3 is 17 residues. The V gene's germline CDR1 is SGHTA and CDR2 FQGNSA. V shed 4 bases, J shed 0 bases, and the junction held 12 bases outside the gene matches. CDR3 sequence: CASSSNSRYRGSYEQYF. The CDR3 nucleotides are TGTGCCAGCAGCTCGAACTCAAGGTACAGGGGCTCCTACGAGCAGTACTTC.

In regard to this clone: The junction departs from germline at one end; a sequencing error may be responsible. This specimen includes other DNA sequences encoding the same CDR3. The chain combines TRBV29-1 with TRBJ2-7; 9 bases line up with TRBD1. Germline V gene sequence: CDR1 SQVTM, CDR2 ANQGSEA. This CDR3 has 13 residues. As DNA, the CDR3 is TGCAGCGTGGAAGGACAGGGGCGTTACGAGCAGTACTTC. This sequence encodes CSVEGQGRYEQYF.

The chain has TRBV27 and TRBJ2-5; D perhaps matches TRBD2 (6 bases). V lost 5 bases to trimming and J lost 4 bases, with 11 bases between them. CDR3 length equals 13 residues. Germline V gives CDR1 MNHEY, CDR2 SMNVEV (reference sequence). The CDR3 coding sequence is TGTGCCAGCAGTCCGGGGGTAGGAGAGACCCAGTACTTC. It codes for CASSPGVGETQYF.

This chain uses TRBV5-4 with TRBJ1-6, with a tentative D call TRBD1 (6 bases). Germline V gene sequence: CDR1 SGHNT, CDR2 YYREEE (reference sequence). The CDR3 runs 15 residues. V was cut by 3 bases and J by 9 bases, with 16 bases left in between. The CDR3 nucleotides are TGTGCCAGCAGCTCCGACAGGATACTTGCTTCACCCCTCCACTTT. Protein sequence: CASSSDRILASPLHF.

The V gene is TRBV7-9, the J gene TRBJ2-1; 9 nucleotides line up with TRBD2. Germline CDR1 and CDR2: SEHNR and FQNEAQ (reference sequence). V lost 5 bases, J lost 5 bases, and 13 bases stayed unmatched. This CDR3 is 17 amino acids long. The CDR3 protein is CASSPPGVAGVNNEQFF. The CDR3 bases are TGTGCCAGCAGCCCACCGGGAGTAGCGGGGGTTAACAATGAGCAGTTCTTC.

V gene TRBV7-9 combines with J gene TRBJ2-7; D may correspond to TRBD1 or TRBD2 (5 bases each). V dropped 3 bases and J dropped 7 bases, with 19 bases sitting between them. CDR3 length: 15 residues. Germline V gene sequence: CDR1 SEHNR, CDR2 FQNEAQ (reference sequence). The DNA of the CDR3 is TGTGCCAGCAGCTTTGGACGCTTCGGGACGGAGGAGCAGTACTTC. Translated, it gives CASSFGRFGTEEQYF.

The rearrangement links TRBV7-9 to TRBJ2-1; possibly TRBD1 for D (5 bases). V shed 0 bases and J shed 4 bases, with 13 bases lying between them. There are 16 residues in the CDR3. The germline V gene has CDR1 SEHNR and CDR2 FQNEAQ (reference sequence). DNA of the CDR3: TGTGCCAGCAGCTTAGCCGGGCAGGGCCCTTACAATGAGCAGTTCTTC. It encodes CASSLAGQGPYNEQFF.

This chain joins TRBV4-1 and TRBJ1-6; D is undetermined. Trimming pared 4 bases from V and 4 bases from J, leaving 2 bases between. In germline, CDR1 is MGHRA, CDR2 YSYEKL. The CDR3 sequence is 12 residues long. CDR3 amino acids: CASSLYNSPLHF. The DNA for the CDR3 is TGCGCCAGCAGCCTTTATAATTCACCCCTCCACTTT.

In nucleotides, the CDR3 is TGTGCCAGCAGCTGGGAGACAGCTAATTCACCCCTCCACTTT. Its protein product is CASSWETANSPLHF. This rearrangement joins TRBV7-2 to TRBJ1-6; perhaps TRBD1 as D (5 bases). There are 14 residues in the CDR3. V gave up 4 bases and J gave up 6 bases, with 10 bases separating them. Germline V gene sequence: CDR1 SGHTA, CDR2 FQGNSA.